The next 11 T cell receptor beta chains were all read from a single sample in a study of T cells in localized non-small cell lung cancer. Only in-frame clones appear in the TCRdb table, and some are missing; sequencing was by immunoSEQ multiplex PCR. The data contain some 30,000 clones, approximately 90% of them singletons. Here the sequenced sample was PBMCs, taken before any cancer treatment. Receptors were obtained from a man aged 35 to 70 with stage II lung adenocarcinoma.

This clone appeared once. The chain has TRBV7-6 and TRBJ1-1; D unclear. V gave up 1 base and J gave up 1 base, with 7 bases separating them. Germline CDR1 and CDR2: SGHVS and FNYEAQ. The CDR3 covers 14 residues. The DNA of the CDR3 is TGTGCCAGCAGCTTAGATATCACGAACACTGAAGCTTTCTTT. It is translated as CASSLDITNTEAFF.

The chain couples TRBV6-1 to TRBJ1-3; D not resolved. The CDR3 sequence is 14 residues long. Germline loops: CDR1 MNHNS, CDR2 SASEGT. V gave up 8 bases and J gave up 0 bases, with 11 bases separating them. CDR3 amino acids: CASAGPRSGNTIYF. The CDR3 nucleotides read TGTGCCAGCGCCGGACCCCGCTCTGGAAACACCATATATTTT.

The V gene is TRBV20-1, the J gene TRBJ2-7; no definite D call. The CDR3 totals 11 residues. Germline V lookup: CDR1 DFQATT, CDR2 SNEGSKA (reference sequence). CDR3 coding DNA: TGCAGGCCCCTTTTGTCCTACGAGCAGTACTTC. This encodes CRPLLSYEQYF.

The gene calls are TRBV7-8 and TRBJ1-1; D gene unclear. The V end lost 3 bases, the J end lost 6 bases, and 5 bases lay between the germline ends. Germline CDR1 SGHVS, CDR2 FQNEAQ. The CDR3 contains 11 residues. This chain's CDR3 is CASSFSAEAFF. The CDR3 DNA sequence: TGTGCCAGCAGCTTTAGCGCTGAAGCTTTCTTT.

The chain employs TRBV11-2 and TRBJ1-5, with a weak D call TRBD1 (6 bases). CDR1 is SGHAT and CDR2 is FQNNGV in the germline V gene. Deletions cut 2 bases from V and 4 bases from J, with 12 bases between. The CDR3 runs to 15 residues. CDR3 amino acids: CASSLTDSLNQPQHF. The DNA for the CDR3 is TGTGCCAGCAGCTTAACGGACAGCCTGAATCAGCCCCAGCATTTT.

The chain couples TRBV10-1 to TRBJ2-3, with 10 bases aligning to TRBD2. Germline CDR1 and CDR2: WNHNN and SYGVQD (reference sequence). The length of the CDR3 is 16 residues. V lost 2 bases, J lost 10 bases, and 12 bases stayed unmatched. CDR3 DNA: TGCGCCAGCAGTGAGACCCGGGGTACTAGCGGGAAGCCGCAGTATTTT. Translated, it gives CASSETRGTSGKPQYF.

The rearrangement joins TRBV28 to TRBJ2-7, with D unresolved. The CDR3 covers 11 residues. V lost 3 bases, J lost 5 bases, and 5 bases lay in between. The V gene's germline CDR1 is MDHEN and CDR2 SYDVKM. The CDR3 region has the DNA TGTGCCAGCAGTTTTATCCACGAGCAGTACTTC. Translating it yields CASSFIHEQYF. The full variable domain, its missing parts supplied by reference TRBV28 and TRBJ2-7, is DVKVTQSSRYLVKRTGEKVFLECVQDMDHENMFWYRQDPGLGLRLIYFSYDVKMKEKGDIPEGYSVSREKKERFSLILESASTNQTSMYLCASSFIHEQYFGPGTRLTVT.

This clone has just one count. This rearrangement joins TRBV28 to TRBJ1-4; D possibly corresponds to TRBD1 (5 bases). V was pared by 3 bases and J by 4 bases, with 15 bases between. Germline CDR1 is MDHEN and CDR2 is SYDVKM. CDR3 size: 16 residues. CDR3 loop: CASSFAGVQGNEKLFF. CDR3 sequence (DNA): TGTGCCAGCAGTTTTGCGGGCGTCCAGGGTAATGAAAAACTGTTTTTT.

This clone appeared a few times. The V and J genes are TRBV25-1 and TRBJ1-1, with D uncertain. The CDR3 consists of 11 residues. V lost 0 bases, J lost 4 bases, and 0 bases lay in between. Germline V gene sequence: CDR1 MGHDK, CDR2 SYGVNS. The CDR3 bases are TGTGCCAGCAGTGAATACACTGAAGCTTTCTTT. As protein: CASSEYTEAFF.

The chain has TRBV30 and TRBJ2-2, with TRBD1 identical over 8 bases. Germline values: CDR1 GTSNPN, CDR2 SVGIG (reference sequence). Trimming at V came to 3 bases and at J to 5 bases, leaving 11 bases not matched to a gene. This CDR3 has 16 residues. The CDR3 loop is CAWSDTTGARTGELFF. The CDR3 coding sequence is TGTGCCTGGAGCGATACGACAGGGGCGAGGACCGGGGAGCTGTTTTTT.

This clone was recorded only once. This chain uses TRBV25-1 with TRBJ1-1; no firm D call. With 6 bases removed from V and 1 base from J, the gap between germline ends came to 15 bases. The CDR3 is 15 residues long. Germline V gene lookup returns CDR1 MGHDK and CDR2 SYGVNS. CDR3 in amino acids: CASRARGRGNTEAFF. CDR3 coding DNA: TGTGCCAGCAGGGCACGAGGACGGGGGAACACTGAAGCTTTCTTT.